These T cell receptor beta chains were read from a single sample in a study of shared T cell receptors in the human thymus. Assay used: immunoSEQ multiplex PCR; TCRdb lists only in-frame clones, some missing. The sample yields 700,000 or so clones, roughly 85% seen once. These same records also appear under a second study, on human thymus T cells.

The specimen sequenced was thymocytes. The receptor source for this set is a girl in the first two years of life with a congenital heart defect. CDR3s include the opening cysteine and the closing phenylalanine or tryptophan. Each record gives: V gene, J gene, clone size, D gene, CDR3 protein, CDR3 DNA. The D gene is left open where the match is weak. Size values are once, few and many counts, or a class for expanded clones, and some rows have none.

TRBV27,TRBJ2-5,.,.,CASSQLSRGETQYF,TGTGCCAGCAGTCAACTCTCCCGAGGGGAGACCCAGTACTTC
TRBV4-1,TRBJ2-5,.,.,CASSQDAGAGETQYF,TGCGCCAGCAGCCAAGATGCGGGGGCCGGAGAGACCCAGTACTTC
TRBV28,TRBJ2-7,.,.,CASSFQGFRYYEQYF,TGTGCCAGCAGTTTTCAGGGGTTTCGCTACTACGAGCAGTACTTC
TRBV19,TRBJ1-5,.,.,CASSPSADQSGNQPQHF,TGTGCCAGTAGTCCCTCGGCCGACCAGTCGGGGAATCAGCCCCAGCATTTT
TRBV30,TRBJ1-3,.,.,CAWSGALHGNTIYF,TGTGCCTGGAGTGGGGCTTTGCATGGAAACACCATATATTTT
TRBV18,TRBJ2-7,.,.,CASSAGTLTYEQYF,TGTGCCAGCTCAGCCGGGACACTTACCTACGAGCAGTACTTC
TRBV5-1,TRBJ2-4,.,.,CASSSFKNIQYF,TGCGCCAGCAGCTCCTTTAAAAACATTCAGTACTTC
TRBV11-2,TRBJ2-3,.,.,CASSYRRGPPGVYTDTQYF,TGTGCCAGCAGCTATAGACGGGGCCCTCCGGGGGTGTACACAGATACGCAGTATTTT
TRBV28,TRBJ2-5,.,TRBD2,CASRQGLAGRETQYF,TGTGCCAGCAGACAAGGACTAGCGGGGAGAGAGACCCAGTACTTC
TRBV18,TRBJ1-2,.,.,CASSPGAPGPGYTF,TGTGCCAGCTCACCGGGGGCCCCGGGGCCTGGCTACACCTTC
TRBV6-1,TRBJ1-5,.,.,CASSVIRSLSNQPQHF,TGTGCCAGCAGTGTCATCCGGAGCCTTAGCAATCAGCCCCAGCATTTT
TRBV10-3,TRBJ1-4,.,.,CAISESIGATNEKLFF,TGTGCCATCAGTGAGTCGATAGGGGCAACTAATGAAAAACTGTTTTTT
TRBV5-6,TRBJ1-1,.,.,CASNSRPGQKNTEAFF,TGTGCCAGCAACTCCCGGCCGGGACAAAAGAACACTGAAGCTTTCTTT
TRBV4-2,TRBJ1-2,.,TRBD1,CASSQDDRAGGYTF,TGTGCCAGCAGCCAAGATGACAGGGCAGGTGGCTACACCTTC
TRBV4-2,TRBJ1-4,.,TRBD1,CASSQVETGDCEKLFF,TGTGCCAGCAGCCAAGTTGAGACAGGGGATTGTGAAAAACTGTTTTTT
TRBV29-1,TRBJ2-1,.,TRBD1,CSVGWRTGAPWGQSNEQFF,TGCAGCGTTGGGTGGCGGACAGGGGCTCCCTGGGGTCAGAGTAATGAGCAGTTCTTC
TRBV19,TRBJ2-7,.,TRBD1,CASTKTGQGPYEQYF,TGTGCCAGTACCAAAACGGGACAGGGACCCTACGAGCAGTACTTC
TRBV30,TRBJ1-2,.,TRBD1,CAWRDRDHGGYGYTF,TGTGCCTGGAGGGACAGGGACCATGGTGGCTATGGCTACACCTTC
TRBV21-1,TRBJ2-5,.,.,CASSKETGAGKETQYF,TGTGCCAGCAGCAAAGAGACAGGGGCGGGAAAAGAGACCCAGTACTTC
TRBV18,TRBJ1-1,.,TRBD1,CASSPGSWDREQAFF,TGTGCCAGCTCACCAGGGAGTTGGGACAGGGAACAAGCTTTCTTT
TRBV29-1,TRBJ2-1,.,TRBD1,CSVEGQGKENEQFF,TGCAGCGTTGAGGGACAGGGAAAGGAAAATGAGCAGTTCTTC
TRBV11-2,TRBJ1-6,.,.,CASSFPGGSYNSPLHF,TGTGCCAGCAGCTTTCCAGGTGGTTCCTATAATTCACCCCTCCACTTT
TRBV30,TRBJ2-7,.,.,CAWRPDRDISSYEQYF,TGTGCCTGGAGGCCAGACCGGGACATTAGCTCCTACGAGCAGTACTTC
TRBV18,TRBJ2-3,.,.,CASSPPRQASTDTQYF,TGTGCCAGCTCACCACCGAGACAGGCTAGCACAGATACGCAGTATTTT
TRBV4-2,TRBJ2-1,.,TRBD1,CASSQDIGTGSSYNEQFF,TGTGCCAGCAGCCAAGATATAGGGACAGGGAGCTCCTACAATGAGCAGTTCTTC
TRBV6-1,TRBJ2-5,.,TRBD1,CASNRTGPDGGTQYF,TGTGCCAGCAACCGGACAGGTCCCGATGGGGGGACCCAGTACTTC
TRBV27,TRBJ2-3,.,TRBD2,CASREGLVGWRGARDTQYF,TGTGCCAGCAGGGAGGGGTTGGTTGGCTGGCGGGGGGCAAGGGATACGCAGTATTTT
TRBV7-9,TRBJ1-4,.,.,CASSLGRAGTTSTNEKLFF,TGTGCCAGCAGCTTAGGTCGGGCGGGGACCACCTCAACTAATGAAAAACTGTTTTTT
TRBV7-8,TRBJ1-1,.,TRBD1,CASSSNEPDRGDVF,TGTGCCAGCAGCTCGAACGAACCGGACAGGGGGGATGTCTTT
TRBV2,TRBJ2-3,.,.,CASSGLTDTQYF,TGTGCCAGCAGCGGTCTCACAGATACGCAGTATTTT
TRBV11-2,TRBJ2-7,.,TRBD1,CASSLNRGWYEQYF,TGTGCCAGCAGCTTAAACAGGGGTTGGTACGAGCAGTACTTC
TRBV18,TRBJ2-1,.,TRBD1,CASSSGGQGYNEQFF,TGTGCCAGCTCATCAGGGGGACAGGGCTACAATGAGCAGTTCTTC
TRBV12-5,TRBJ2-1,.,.,CASGNEGAEQFF,TGTGCTAGTGGTAACGAAGGGGCTGAGCAGTTCTTC
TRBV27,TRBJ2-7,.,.,CASSLSGRQGRSYEQYF,TGTGCCAGCAGTTTATCTGGTCGGCAGGGAAGGTCCTACGAGCAGTACTTC
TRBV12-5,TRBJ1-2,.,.,CASGPSGGGYTF,TGTGCTAGTGGGCCCAGCGGTGGAGGCTACACCTTC
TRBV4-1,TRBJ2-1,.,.,CASSQDRRANNEQFF,TGCGCCAGCAGCCAAGATAGACGAGCGAACAATGAGCAGTTCTTC
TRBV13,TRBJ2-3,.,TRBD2,CASSFSGGAQYF,TGTGCCAGCAGCTTTAGCGGGGGGGCCCAGTATTTT
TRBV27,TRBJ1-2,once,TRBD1,CASSRDRRQGWYGYTF,TGTGCCAGCAGTCGAGACCGACGACAGGGTTGGTATGGCTACACCTTC
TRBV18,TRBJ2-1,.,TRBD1,CASSRRDRPLEDNEQFF,TGTGCCAGCTCACGTCGGGACAGGCCTTTAGAGGACAATGAGCAGTTCTTC
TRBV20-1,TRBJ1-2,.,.,CSARRGIGYTF,TGCAGTGCTAGACGGGGGATTGGCTACACCTTC
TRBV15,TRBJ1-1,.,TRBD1,CATSSRTGGPTEAFF,TGTGCCACCAGCAGCCGGACAGGGGGTCCTACTGAAGCTTTCTTT
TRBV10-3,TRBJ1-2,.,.,CAISGVGYGYTF,TGTGCCATATCGGGGGTTGGCTATGGCTACACCTTC
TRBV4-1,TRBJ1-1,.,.,CASSQELEGLKMNTEAFF,TGCGCCAGCAGCCAAGAGTTGGAGGGCCTCAAGATGAACACTGAAGCTTTCTTT
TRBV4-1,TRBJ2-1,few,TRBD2,CASRQSSGVPPYNEQFF,TGCGCCAGCAGGCAATCTAGCGGGGTCCCCCCCTACAATGAGCAGTTCTTC
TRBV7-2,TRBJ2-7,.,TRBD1,CASSPRAENRGSRCYEQYF,TGTGCCAGCAGCCCGCGAGCGGAGAACAGGGGTTCTCGATGCTACGAGCAGTACTTC
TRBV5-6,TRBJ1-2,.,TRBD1,CASSLTFTGTEANYGYTF,TGTGCCAGCAGCTTAACATTCACCGGGACAGAAGCTAACTATGGCTACACCTTC
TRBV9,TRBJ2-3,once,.,CASSVAPGESTDTQYF,TGTGCCAGCAGCGTAGCTCCAGGGGAGAGCACAGATACGCAGTATTTT
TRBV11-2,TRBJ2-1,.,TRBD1,CASSRNRDSKPRGYNEQFF,TGTGCCAGCAGTCGCAACCGGGACAGTAAGCCCAGAGGTTACAATGAGCAGTTCTTC
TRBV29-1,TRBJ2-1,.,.,CSVEDSYNEQFF,TGCAGCGTTGAAGACAGTTACAATGAGCAGTTCTTC
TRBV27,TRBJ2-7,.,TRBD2,CASSPGTSGAYEQYF,TGTGCCAGCAGTCCCGGGACTAGCGGTGCCTACGAGCAGTACTTC
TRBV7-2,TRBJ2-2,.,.,CASSLWLAIGELFF,TGTGCCAGCAGCTTATGGCTAGCTATCGGGGAGCTGTTTTTT
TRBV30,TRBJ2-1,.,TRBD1,CAWTPGQGRESGEQFF,TGTGCCTGGACCCCCGGACAGGGTAGGGAATCGGGTGAGCAGTTCTTC
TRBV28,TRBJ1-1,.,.,CASSPDRDTLRGSDGYRTTEAFF,TGTGCCAGCAGTCCCGACCGGGACACCTTGCGCGGATCGGACGGATATAGAACGACTGAAGCTTTCTTT
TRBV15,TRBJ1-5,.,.,CATSREVSRTPSDQPQHF,TGTGCCACCAGCAGAGAAGTTAGCCGTACCCCTTCGGATCAGCCCCAGCATTTT
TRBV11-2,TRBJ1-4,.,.,CASTIRGSPRGEKLFF,TGTGCCAGCACCATTAGGGGCTCGCCAAGGGGTGAAAAACTGTTTTTT
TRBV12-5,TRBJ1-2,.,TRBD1,CASKGRGLYGYTF,TGTGCTAGTAAAGGCAGGGGGCTCTATGGCTACACCTTC
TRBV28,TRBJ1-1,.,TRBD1,CASSLMGQGALGTEAFF,TGTGCCAGCAGTTTGATGGGACAGGGTGCACTTGGCACTGAAGCTTTCTTT
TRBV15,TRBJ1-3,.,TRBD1,CATTPEGGQGNTIYF,TGTGCCACCACCCCGGAAGGGGGACAGGGAAACACCATATATTTT
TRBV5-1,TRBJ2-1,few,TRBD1,CASSLIRGNNEQFF,TGCGCCAGCAGCTTGATCAGGGGGAACAATGAGCAGTTCTTC